The next 32 T cell receptor beta chains were all read from a single sample in a study of cytomegalovirus exposure and HLA in healthy donors. With 60 Vbeta and 13 Jbeta primers, the PCR was carried out. Sequencing was performed with immunoSEQ multiplex PCR; in TCRdb, only in-frame clones are kept and a portion is missing. The sample records 130,000 to 150,000 clones, around three quarters being singletons. The specimen sequenced was PBMCs. The receptor source for this set is a woman between 40 and 55 years old in good health and CMV-seropositive.

J is TRBJ1-1 and V is TRBV28; D is uncertain. This CDR3 is built from 13 residues. V was cut by 4 bases and J by 1 base, with 7 bases left in between. The germline CDR1 and CDR2 sequences are MDHEN and SYDVKM. The CDR3 bases are TGTGCCAGCAGTTCGTTTAAGAACACTGAAGCTTTCTTT. Its translation: CASSSFKNTEAFF. Based on the CDR3 plus reference TRBV28 and TRBJ1-1, the full variable domain is DVKVTQSSRYLVKRTGEKVFLECVQDMDHENMFWYRQDPGLGLRLIYFSYDVKMKEKGDIPEGYSVSREKKERFSLILESASTNQTSMYLCASSSFKNTEAFFGQGTRLTVV.

A single count supports this clone. The CDR3 loop is CASKPWTAYEQYF. CDR3 DNA: TGTGCCAGCAAGCCCTGGACAGCCTACGAGCAGTACTTC. This chain links TRBV28 with TRBJ2-7; D might be TRBD1 (6 bases). This CDR3 contains 13 residues. From germline, CDR1 is MDHEN and CDR2 SYDVKM. Trimming took 7 bases from V and 2 from J, leaving 12 bases between them.

This CDR3 reads CASSPSNTVYGYTF. Written as DNA, the CDR3 is TGTGCCAGTAGTCCATCCAATACGGTCTATGGCTACACCTTC. The chain joins TRBV19 to TRBJ1-2; no clear D. V gave up 5 bases and J gave up 4 bases, with 14 bases separating them. The CDR3 covers 14 residues. Per the germline V gene, CDR1 is LNHDA and CDR2 is SQIVND (reference sequence).

V is TRBV10-3 and J is TRBJ2-1, with 8 bases matching TRBD2. With 6 bases clipped from V and 0 bases from J, the junction kept 7 bases outside the gene matches. Looked up from germline, CDR1 is ENHRY and CDR2 is SYGVKD. The CDR3 is 16 amino acids. CDR3 sequence reads: CAISGGGISSYNEQFF. The DNA for the CDR3 is TGTGCCATCAGCGGGGGGGGCATTAGCTCCTACAATGAGCAGTTCTTC.

This rearrangement joins TRBV19 to TRBJ1-1; tentative D call: TRBD1 (6 bases). The CDR3 consists of 15 residues. Germline loops: CDR1 LNHDA, CDR2 SQIVND (reference sequence). Trimming cost V 5 bases and J 5 bases, with 18 bases left between them. The CDR3 DNA follows: TGTGCCAGTAGTGTAATCCCTACAGGGAAGACTGAAGCTTTCTTT. It codes for CASSVIPTGKTEAFF.

This chain links TRBV2 with TRBJ1-3; D remains unclear. Trimming pared 3 bases from V and 2 bases from J, leaving 11 bases between. CDR3 length equals 15 residues. Germline V CDR1 and CDR2: SNHLY, FYNNEI. Here the CDR3 reads CASSEGAGTGNTIYF. In DNA, the CDR3 is TGTGCCAGCAGTGAGGGAGCCGGCACTGGAAACACCATATATTTT.

To note about this clone: An end of the junction does not agree with germline; a read error may underlie this. The rearrangement uses TRBV7-9 and TRBJ2-7, with D perhaps matching TRBD2 (5 bases). The CDR3 sequence is 13 residues long. The germline gives CDR1 SEHNR, CDR2 FQNEAQ (reference sequence). In DNA form, the CDR3 reads TGTGCCAGCAGCTTGAGGGAGACGGACGAACAGTACTTC. Translating it yields CASSLRETDEQYF.

This rearrangement joins TRBV19 to TRBJ2-7; TRBD1 is a possible D gene (6 bases). Per the germline V gene, CDR1 is LNHDA and CDR2 is SQIVND (reference sequence). Between the trimmed V and J ends, which lost 2 bases and 1 base, there was a span of 12 bases. The CDR3 is 15 amino acids. CDR3: CASSIFPGTSYEQYF. CDR3 bases: TGTGCCAGTAGTATATTCCCCGGGACATCCTACGAGCAGTACTTC.

The chain is built from TRBV19 and TRBJ1-1; 11 bases are a match to TRBD1. Germline CDR1 LNHDA, CDR2 SQIVND (reference sequence). V lost 7 bases to trimming and J lost 4 bases; unmatched junction nucleotides: 5. The CDR3 is 14 residues long. CDR3 loop: CASTDRGLATEAFF. CDR3 sequence (DNA): TGTGCCAGTACGGACAGGGGGCTGGCCACTGAAGCTTTCTTT.

Note on this clone: Sequence at one end of the junction differs from germline and may be a read error. The V call is TRBV7-9, the J call TRBJ2-1; possibly TRBD1 for D (5 bases). The CDR3 spans 17 residues. The V gene's germline CDR1 is SEHNR and CDR2 FQNEAQ (reference sequence). The CDR3 coding sequence is TGTTCCAGCAGCTACCCCCTAAACGGCAGGGTAAACAATGAGCAGTTCTTC. Translating gives CSSSYPLNGRVNNEQFF.

A single count supports this clone. This chain links TRBV7-2 with TRBJ2-1, with D maybe TRBD1 (6 bases). The CDR3 runs to 15 residues. Germline V gives CDR1 SGHTA, CDR2 FQGNSA. V dropped 7 bases and J dropped 5 bases, with 18 bases sitting between them. The CDR3 DNA reads TGTGCCAGCAACATGAATGGGGGCTTACACAATGAGCAGTTCTTC. This codes for CASNMNGGLHNEQFF.

The rearrangement links TRBV6-5 to TRBJ1-6; TRBD1 might be the D (5 bases). This CDR3 is 15 amino acids long. Germline-derived CDR1 and CDR2 are MNHEY and SVGAGI. The ends were cut back, 6 bases at V and 0 bases at J, with 9 bases in the middle. As DNA, the CDR3 is TGTGCCAGCAGACGCGGGGGCTCCTATAATTCACCCCTCCACTTT. Amino acids: CASRRGGSYNSPLHF.

The J gene is TRBJ2-3, the V gene TRBV11-3; no reliable D call. The V and J ends lost 0 bases and 0 bases respectively, with 4 bases between them. Germline assignment: CDR1 SGHNT and CDR2 YENEEA. This CDR3 has 14 amino acids. The CDR3 sequence: CASSLESSTDTQYF. The CDR3 DNA follows: TGTGCCAGCAGCTTAGAGTCTAGCACAGATACGCAGTATTTT.

The rearrangement uses TRBV28 and TRBJ1-2; 9 bases map to TRBD1. V lost 4 bases to trimming and J lost 5 bases; unmatched junction nucleotides: 8. Germline CDR1 MDHEN, CDR2 SYDVKM. The CDR3 totals 15 residues. CDR3 DNA sequence: TGTGCCAGCAGTTCCGGGACAGGGACCGAGTATGGCTACACCTTC. This codes for CASSSGTGTEYGYTF.

The rearrangement joins TRBV7-7 to TRBJ2-1; 7 nucleotides match TRBD1. The J segment lost 5 bases and the V segment lost 1 base, leaving 5 bases of the junction unmatched. The CDR3 extends over 15 amino acids. CDR1 SSHAT and CDR2 FNYEAQ come from the germline V gene (reference sequence). The CDR3 spells CASSLGDRDHNEQFF. The CDR3 DNA follows: TGTGCCAGCAGCTTAGGGGACAGAGACCACAATGAGCAGTTCTTC.

Only a few counts were recorded for this clone. The genes are TRBV27 and TRBJ1-6; TRBD1 might be the D (6 bases). In germline, CDR1 is MNHEY, CDR2 SMNVEV (reference sequence). The V and J ends lost 3 bases and 10 bases respectively, with 13 bases between them. The CDR3 consists of 14 residues. Here the CDR3 reads CASSLSGVGSPLHF. The CDR3 DNA sequence: TGTGCCAGCAGTTTGTCAGGGGTTGGGTCACCCCTCCACTTT.

The chain joins TRBV5-1 to TRBJ2-2; 8 bases match TRBD1. This CDR3 region has 16 residues. Germline CDR1 reads SGHRS; CDR2 reads YFSETQ. Germline trimming cut 2 bases from V and 2 bases from J; bases unmatched to any gene: 5. As DNA, the CDR3 is TGCGCCAGCAGCTTCGGACAGGGTCGAAACACCGGGGAGCTGTTTTTT. Translated: CASSFGQGRNTGELFF.

The chain carries TRBV28 and TRBJ2-5, with 9 bases matching TRBD1. The CDR3 totals 15 residues. With 6 bases clipped from V and 0 bases from J, the junction kept 5 bases outside the gene matches. Looked up from germline, CDR1 is MDHEN and CDR2 is SYDVKM. The CDR3 protein is CASSPDRGNQETQYF. The CDR3 coding sequence is TGTGCCAGCAGCCCGGACAGGGGAAACCAAGAGACCCAGTACTTC.

This sequence joins TRBV7-6 and TRBJ2-1, with 7 bases identical to TRBD1. V shed 3 bases, J shed 5 bases, and the junction held 7 bases outside the gene matches. Per germline, CDR1 SGHVS and CDR2 FNYEAQ. The length of the CDR3 is 15 residues. The DNA for the CDR3 is TGTGCCAGCAGCTTCAGACAGGGTTGGGACAATGAGCAGTTCTTC. Its translation is CASSFRQGWDNEQFF.

The sample holds a few counts of this clone. V gene TRBV6-5 combines with J gene TRBJ1-2; no firm D call. This CDR3 spans 14 amino acids. The germline V gene has CDR1 MNHEY and CDR2 SVGAGI. V gave up 5 bases and J gave up 10 bases, with 20 bases separating them. This chain's CDR3 is CASSPWTGVTFYTF. CDR3 nucleotide sequence: TGTGCCAGCAGTCCGTGGACCGGGGTAACATTCTACACCTTC.

The V call is TRBV30, the J call TRBJ1-4; the match to TRBD1 covers 8 bases. CDR1 and CDR2 from the germline V gene are GTSNPN and SVGIG (reference sequence). The CDR3 consists of 12 residues. V shed 5 bases and J 8 bases; nucleotides not matched to a gene: 4. CDR3 in DNA: TGTGCCTGGGACAGGGGAAGAGAAAAACTGTTTTTT. It specifies CAWDRGREKLFF. The full variable domain, rest sourced from reference TRBV30 and TRBJ1-4, is SQTIHQWPATLVQPVGSPLSLECTVEGTSNPNLYWYRQAAGRGLQLLFYSVGIGQISSEVPQNLSASRPQDRQFILSSKKLLLSDSGFYLCAWDRGREKLFFGSGTQLSVL.

The table lists this clone with a count of one. The chain has TRBV23-1 and TRBJ1-1, with unresolved D. TRBV23-1 carries the ORF label, with uncertain function. Trimming removed 2 bases from V and 7 bases from J, with 5 bases in between. This CDR3 is 11 amino acids long. In nucleotides, the CDR3 is TGCGCCAGCAGTCAAAATTATGAAGCTTTCTTT. It yields the protein CASSQNYEAFF.

The rearrangement links TRBV6-1 to TRBJ2-2; D unclear. CDR3 size: 11 residues. Germline values: CDR1 MNHNS, CDR2 SASEGT. V dropped 5 bases and J dropped 8 bases, with 6 bases sitting between them. Here the CDR3 reads CASSYLGELFF. CDR3 coding DNA: TGTGCCAGCAGTTATCTTGGGGAGCTGTTTTTT.

This chain joins TRBV28 and TRBJ2-1, with 7 bases aligning to TRBD1. Germline V gives CDR1 MDHEN, CDR2 SYDVKM. The ends lost 7 bases at V and 6 bases at J; junction bases unmatched: 6. The CDR3 contains 13 residues. In DNA, the CDR3 is TGTGCCAGCACCGTGACAGGGTCCAATGAGCAGTTCTTC. Its translation: CASTVTGSNEQFF.

This chain links TRBV5-4 with TRBJ2-3, with 11 bases aligning to TRBD2. J lost 2 bases, V lost 2 bases, and 4 bases had no gene match. CDR1 and CDR2 (germline): SGHNT, YYREEE (reference sequence). The length of the CDR3 is 16 residues. CDR3 coding DNA: TGTGCCAGCAGCTTTTCTAGCGGGGGGCTCACAGATACGCAGTATTTT. The encoded protein is CASSFSSGGLTDTQYF.

Turning to this clone: This sample also contains other DNA sequences that code for the same CDR3. The V call is TRBV2, the J call TRBJ2-2, with TRBD2 matching 7 bases. V was clipped by 6 bases and J by 0 bases; unmatched bases: 1. Germline CDR1 is SNHLY and CDR2 is FYNNEI. The CDR3 totals 14 residues. DNA for the CDR3: TGTGCCAGCAGGGGGGGGGCGAACACCGGGGAGCTGTTTTTT. This translates into CASRGGANTGELFF. The whole variable domain, remainder taken from reference TRBV2 and TRBJ2-2, is EPEVTQTPSHQVTQMGQEVILRCVPISNHLYFYWYRQILGQKVEFLVSFYNNEISEKSEIFDDQFSVERPDGSNFTLKIRSTKLEDSAMYFCASRGGANTGELFFGEGSRLTVL.

The chain has TRBV19 and TRBJ1-1; D is unresolved. The germline V gene has CDR1 LNHDA and CDR2 SQIVND (reference sequence). V lost 3 bases and J lost 4, with 9 bases in between. This CDR3 region has 13 residues. CDR3 in DNA: TGTGCCAGTAGTATTGCGGGAATCACTGAAGCTTTCTTT. Its translation is CASSIAGITEAFF.

The chain links TRBV2 to TRBJ1-2; D is uncertain. The germline V and J ends were trimmed by 9 bases and 2 bases, with 10 bases remaining between them. Germline V gene sequence: CDR1 SNHLY, CDR2 FYNNEI. CDR3 length: 12 amino acids. The CDR3 sequence is CARRSQNYGYTF. In DNA form, the CDR3 reads TGTGCCAGGCGGAGTCAGAACTATGGCTACACCTTC.

This sequence joins TRBV5-4 and TRBJ2-1, with 9 bases aligning to TRBD2. CDR3 length: 15 residues. Germline CDR1 SGHNT, CDR2 YYREEE (reference sequence). Trimming took 4 bases from V and 7 from J; bases not matched to a gene: 9. The CDR3 reads CASSNSGGGENEQFF. CDR3 nucleotide sequence: TGTGCCAGCAGCAACTCGGGCGGGGGGGAGAATGAGCAGTTCTTC.

This rearrangement joins TRBV11-2 to TRBJ2-1; 9 bases map to TRBD1. Germline CDR1 SGHAT, CDR2 FQNNGV. The CDR3 is 16 amino acids. The ends lost 2 bases at V and 3 bases at J; junction bases unmatched: 5. CDR3 in DNA: TGTGCCAGCAGCTTAAACAGGGGGCTTATCTACAATGAGCAGTTCTTC. It is translated as CASSLNRGLIYNEQFF.

J is TRBJ1-2 and V is TRBV5-4; D is unresolved. Germline V gives CDR1 SGHNT, CDR2 YYREEE (reference sequence). Trimming took off 0 bases at V and 6 bases at J, with 12 bases between the two ends. This CDR3 region has 14 residues. In DNA form, the CDR3 reads TGTGCCAGCAGCTTGGGTTTTGGAGGAAATGGCTACACCTTC. It translates to CASSLGFGGNGYTF.

The chain employs TRBV5-4 and TRBJ1-2; D remains ambiguous. The CDR3 sequence is 14 residues long. Trimming took off 0 bases at V and 4 bases at J, with 10 bases between the two ends. Germline V lookup: CDR1 SGHNT, CDR2 YYREEE (reference sequence). CDR3 in amino acids: CASSLDTLTYGYTF. The CDR3 DNA reads as TGTGCCAGCAGCTTGGACACGCTTACCTATGGCTACACCTTC.